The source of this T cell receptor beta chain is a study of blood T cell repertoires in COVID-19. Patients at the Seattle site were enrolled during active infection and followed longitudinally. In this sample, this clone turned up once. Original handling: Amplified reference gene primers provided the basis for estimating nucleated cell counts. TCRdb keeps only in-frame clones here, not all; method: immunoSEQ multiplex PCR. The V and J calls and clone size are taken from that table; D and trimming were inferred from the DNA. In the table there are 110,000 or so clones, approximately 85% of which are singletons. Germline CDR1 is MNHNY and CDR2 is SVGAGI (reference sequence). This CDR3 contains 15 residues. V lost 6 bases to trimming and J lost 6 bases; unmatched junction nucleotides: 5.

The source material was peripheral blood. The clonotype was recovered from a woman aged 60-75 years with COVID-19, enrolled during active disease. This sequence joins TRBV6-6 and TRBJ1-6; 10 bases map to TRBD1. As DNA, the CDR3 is TGTGCCAGCAGCTCCCGGGACAGGGGTAATTCACCCCTCCACTTT. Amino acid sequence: CASSSRDRGNSPLHF.